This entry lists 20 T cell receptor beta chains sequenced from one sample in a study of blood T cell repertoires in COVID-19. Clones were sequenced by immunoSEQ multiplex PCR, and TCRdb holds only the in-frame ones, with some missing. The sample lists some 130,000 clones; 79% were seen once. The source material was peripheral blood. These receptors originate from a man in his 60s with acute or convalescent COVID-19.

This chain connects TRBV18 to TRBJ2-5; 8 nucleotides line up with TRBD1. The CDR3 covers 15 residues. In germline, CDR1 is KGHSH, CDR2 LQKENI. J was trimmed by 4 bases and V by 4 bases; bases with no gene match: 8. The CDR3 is CASSLRQGPGETQYF. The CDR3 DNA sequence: TGTGCCAGCTCACTACGACAGGGGCCCGGAGAGACCCAGTACTTC. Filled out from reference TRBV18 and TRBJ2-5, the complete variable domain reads NAGVMQNPRHLVRRRGQEARLRCSPMKGHSHVYWYRQLPEEGLKFMVYLQKENIIDESGMPKERFSAEFPKEGPSILRIQQVVRGDSAAYFCASSLRQGPGETQYFGPGTRLLVL.

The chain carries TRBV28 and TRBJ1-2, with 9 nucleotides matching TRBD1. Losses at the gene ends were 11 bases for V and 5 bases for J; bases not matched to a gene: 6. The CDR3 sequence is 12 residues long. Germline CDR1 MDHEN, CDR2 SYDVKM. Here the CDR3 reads CAGDRAVYGYTF. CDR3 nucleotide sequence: TGTGCCGGGGACAGGGCGGTATATGGCTACACCTTC.

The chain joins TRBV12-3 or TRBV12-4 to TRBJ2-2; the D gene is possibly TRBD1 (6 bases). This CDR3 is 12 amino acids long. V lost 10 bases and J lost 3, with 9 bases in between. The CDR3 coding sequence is TGTGCCACTAAGGGGGACACCGGGGAGCTGTTTTTT. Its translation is CATKGDTGELFF.

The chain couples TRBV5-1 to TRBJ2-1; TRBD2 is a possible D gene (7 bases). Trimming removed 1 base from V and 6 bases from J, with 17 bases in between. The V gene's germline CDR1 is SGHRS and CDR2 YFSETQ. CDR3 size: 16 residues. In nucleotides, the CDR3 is TGCGCCAGCAGCTTGTCAGGGGATCTAGCGGTCAATGAGCAGTTCTTC. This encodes CASSLSGDLAVNEQFF.

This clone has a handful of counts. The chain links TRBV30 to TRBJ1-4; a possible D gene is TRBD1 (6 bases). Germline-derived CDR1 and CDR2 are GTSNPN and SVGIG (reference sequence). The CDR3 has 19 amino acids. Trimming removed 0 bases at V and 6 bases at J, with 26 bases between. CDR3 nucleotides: TGTGCCTGGAGTGTTCGAAGCACTTTGAGGGGGACGTGGGATGAAAAACTGTTTTTT. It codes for CAWSVRSTLRGTWDEKLFF.

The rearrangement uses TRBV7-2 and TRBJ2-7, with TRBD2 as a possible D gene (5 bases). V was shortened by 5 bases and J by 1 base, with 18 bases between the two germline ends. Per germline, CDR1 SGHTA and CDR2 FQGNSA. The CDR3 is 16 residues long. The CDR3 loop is CASSIRASNKSYEQYF. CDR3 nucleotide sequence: TGTGCCAGCAGCATAAGGGCTAGCAATAAATCCTACGAGCAGTACTTC. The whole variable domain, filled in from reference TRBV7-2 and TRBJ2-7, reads GAGVSQSPSNKVTEKGKDVELRCDPISGHTALYWYRQSLGQGLEFLIYFQGNSAPDKSGLPSDRFSAERTGGSVSTLTIQRTQQEDSAVYLCASSIRASNKSYEQYFGPGTRLTVT.

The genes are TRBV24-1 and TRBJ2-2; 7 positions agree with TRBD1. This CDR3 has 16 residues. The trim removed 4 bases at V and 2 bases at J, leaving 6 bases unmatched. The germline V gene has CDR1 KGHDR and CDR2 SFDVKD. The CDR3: CATSERDSLNTGELFF. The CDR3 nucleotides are TGTGCCACCAGTGAGAGGGACAGTCTTAACACCGGGGAGCTGTTTTTT.

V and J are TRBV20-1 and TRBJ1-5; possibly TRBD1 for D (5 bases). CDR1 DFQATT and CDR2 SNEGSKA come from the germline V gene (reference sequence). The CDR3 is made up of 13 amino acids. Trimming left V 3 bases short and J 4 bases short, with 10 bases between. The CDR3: CSASTGPNQPQHF. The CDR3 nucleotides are TGCAGTGCTAGTACAGGACCTAATCAGCCCCAGCATTTT.

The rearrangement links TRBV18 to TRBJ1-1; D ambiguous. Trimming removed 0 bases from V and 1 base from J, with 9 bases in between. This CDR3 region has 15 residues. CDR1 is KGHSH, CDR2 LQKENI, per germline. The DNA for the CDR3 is TGTGCCAGCTCACCACCGGTAGGAGGGAACACTGAAGCTTTCTTT. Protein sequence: CASSPPVGGNTEAFF.

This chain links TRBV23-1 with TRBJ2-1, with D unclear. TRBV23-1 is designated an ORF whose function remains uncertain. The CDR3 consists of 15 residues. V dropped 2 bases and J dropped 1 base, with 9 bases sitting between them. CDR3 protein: CASSQPPVSYNEQFF. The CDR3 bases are TGCGCCAGCAGTCAACCCCCAGTTTCCTACAATGAGCAGTTCTTC.

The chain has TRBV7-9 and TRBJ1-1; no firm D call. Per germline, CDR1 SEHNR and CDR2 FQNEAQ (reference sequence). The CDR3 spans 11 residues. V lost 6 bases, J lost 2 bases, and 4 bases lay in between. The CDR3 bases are TGTGCCAGCAGTATAAACACTGAAGCTTTCTTT. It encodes CASSINTEAFF.

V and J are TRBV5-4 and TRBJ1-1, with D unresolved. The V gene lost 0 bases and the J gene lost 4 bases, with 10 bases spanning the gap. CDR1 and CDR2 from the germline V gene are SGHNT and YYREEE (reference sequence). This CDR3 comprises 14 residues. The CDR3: CASSLGQRPTEAFF. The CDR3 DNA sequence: TGTGCCAGCAGCTTGGGGCAGAGGCCCACTGAAGCTTTCTTT.

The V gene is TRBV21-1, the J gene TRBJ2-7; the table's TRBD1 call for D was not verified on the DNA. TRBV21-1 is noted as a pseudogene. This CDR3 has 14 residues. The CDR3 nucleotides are TGTGCCAGCAGCAAAGAGGGGGATCCCTACGAGCAGTACTTC. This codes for CASSKEGDPYEQYF.

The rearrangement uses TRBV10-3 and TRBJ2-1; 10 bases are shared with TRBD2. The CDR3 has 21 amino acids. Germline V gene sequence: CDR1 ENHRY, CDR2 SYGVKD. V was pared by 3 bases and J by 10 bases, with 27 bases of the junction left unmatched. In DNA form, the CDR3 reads TGTGCCATCAGTGAATCTAGCGGGGGATATGAACTAGCGGGACAGGTCAAAGAGCAGTTCTTC. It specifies CAISESSGGYELAGQVKEQFF.

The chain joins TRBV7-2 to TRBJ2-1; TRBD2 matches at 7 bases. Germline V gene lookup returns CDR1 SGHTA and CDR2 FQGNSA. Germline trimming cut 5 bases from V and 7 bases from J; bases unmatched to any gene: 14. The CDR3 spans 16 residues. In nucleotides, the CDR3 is TGTGCCAGCAGCCCGGCTAGCGGCCCCGAATCGAATGAGCAGTTCTTC. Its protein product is CASSPASGPESNEQFF.

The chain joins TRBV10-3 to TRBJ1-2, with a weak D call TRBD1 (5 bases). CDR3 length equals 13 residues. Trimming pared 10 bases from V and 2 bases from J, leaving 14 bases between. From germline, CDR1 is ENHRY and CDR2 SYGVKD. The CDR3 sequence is CATLEEGNYGYTF. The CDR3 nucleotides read TGTGCCACCCTGGAGGAGGGGAACTATGGCTACACCTTC.

The CDR3 nucleotides are TGTGCCAGCAGCCAAGAGGCGGTTAGAGATGAGCAGTTCTTC. This translates into CASSQEAVRDEQFF. This chain uses TRBV14 with TRBJ2-1; the D is unclear. The CDR3 consists of 14 residues. The germline V gene encodes CDR1 SGHDN and CDR2 FVKESK. V lost 0 bases and J 8 bases, leaving 11 bases between the germline ends.

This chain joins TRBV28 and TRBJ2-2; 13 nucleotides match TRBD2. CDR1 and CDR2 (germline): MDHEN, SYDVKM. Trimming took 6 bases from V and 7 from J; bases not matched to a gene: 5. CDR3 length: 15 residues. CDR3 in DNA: TGTGCCAGCAGCCAAGGACTAGCGGGAGACGGGGAGCTGTTTTTT. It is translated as CASSQGLAGDGELFF.

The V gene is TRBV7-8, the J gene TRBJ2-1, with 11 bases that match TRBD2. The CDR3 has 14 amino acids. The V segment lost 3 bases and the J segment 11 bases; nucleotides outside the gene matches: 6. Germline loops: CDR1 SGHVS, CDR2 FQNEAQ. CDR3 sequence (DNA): TGTGCCAGCAGCTTCCGCGGACTAGCGGGCCAGCAGTTCTTC. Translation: CASSFRGLAGQQFF.

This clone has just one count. The CDR3, as DNA: TGTGCCAGTAGTGCACAACAGGCTACCTACGAGCAGTACTTC. It yields the protein CASSAQQATYEQYF. The V gene is TRBV19, the J gene TRBJ2-7; a possible D gene is TRBD1 (5 bases). Germline CDR1 and CDR2: LNHDA and SQIVND (reference sequence). V lost 5 bases, J lost 2 bases, and 13 bases lay in between. The CDR3 covers 14 residues.